These 11 T cell receptor beta chains originate from one sample sequenced in a study of vaccination effects on CD4 cells after COVID-19. Culture proceeded for 10 days, and CD4+ T cells were then isolated. The person's infection with SARS-CoV-2, confirmed by PCR, took place between March and December 2020. Each participant was administered two doses of either the BNT162b2 or the mRNA-1273 vaccine. These receptors' targets are unknown. Repertoires were generated with immunoSEQ multiplex PCR, while TCRdb's copy carries only in-frame clones and drops some. The table includes tens of thousands of clones, around 72% detected once. Specimen: CD4+ T cells from PBMCs cultured without peptide, collected after COVID-19 vaccination. The source of these receptors is a human donor who had a prior SARS-CoV-2 infection.

The rearrangement joins TRBV11-3 to TRBJ1-4; 7 bases are shared with TRBD1. This CDR3 has 18 residues. Per germline, CDR1 SGHNT and CDR2 YENEEA. The ends lost 9 bases at V and 0 bases at J; junction bases unmatched: 16. As DNA, the CDR3 is TGTGCCAGGGACGACAGGGAGAAGAGTGGTGCAACTAATGAAAAACTGTTTTTT. The encoded protein is CARDDREKSGATNEKLFF.

The CDR3 here is CASSYVAGTAGTGELFF. CDR3 bases: TGTGCCAGCAGCTATGTAGCGGGGACCGCGGGCACCGGGGAGCTGTTTTTT. The chain links TRBV7-3 to TRBJ2-2; 8 nucleotides agree with TRBD2. This CDR3 has 17 residues. The junction had 11 bases not matched to a gene; V was cut back by 4 bases and J by 4 bases. Germline assignment: CDR1 SGHTA and CDR2 FQGTGA.

The chain is built from TRBV2 and TRBJ1-1; a weak D match, TRBD1 (5 bases). V lost 4 bases, J lost 1 base, and 10 bases lay in between. CDR1 and CDR2 from the germline V gene are SNHLY and FYNNEI. This CDR3 comprises 14 residues. This CDR3 reads CASSVLGENTEAFF. The CDR3 bases are TGTGCCAGCAGTGTTCTAGGGGAGAACACTGAAGCTTTCTTT.

The J gene is TRBJ1-2, the V gene TRBV4-2; D uncertain. Trimming left V 0 bases short and J 4 bases short, with 15 bases between. Germline CDR1 reads LGHNA; CDR2 reads YNFKEQ. The CDR3 totals 16 residues. The CDR3 sequence is CASSQEVRQLSYGYTF. In DNA, the CDR3 is TGTGCCAGCAGCCAAGAAGTGAGGCAGTTATCCTATGGCTACACCTTC.

This clone was observed a few times. The V gene is TRBV5-1, the J gene TRBJ2-3, with D maybe TRBD2 (6 bases). The CDR3 loop spans 17 amino acids. Germline CDR1 is SGHRS and CDR2 is YFSETQ. Trimming left V 1 base short and J 1 base short, with 16 bases between. The CDR3 reads CASSLTSAGRGTDTQYF. The CDR3 DNA follows: TGCGCCAGCAGCTTGACATCCGCCGGGAGAGGCACAGATACGCAGTATTTT.

With regard to this clone: A junction end diverges from the germline sequence, so it may reflect a read error. The chain carries TRBV7-7 and TRBJ2-5; D is uncertain. Germline V gene lookup returns CDR1 SSHAT and CDR2 FNYEAQ (reference sequence). CDR3 length: 15 amino acids. CDR3 DNA: TGTGCTAGCAGCTTGTACTATCCTCCCCAAGAGACCCAGTACTTC. Its protein is CASSLYYPPQETQYF.

The chain uses TRBV5-6 and TRBJ1-5; D is undetermined. The CDR3 has 16 amino acids. V lost 3 bases and J 4 bases, leaving 17 bases between the germline ends. Germline V gene lookup returns CDR1 SGHDT and CDR2 YYEEEE. The CDR3 region is CASSSRGLGWNQPQHF. The CDR3, as DNA: TGTGCCAGCAGCTCCCGAGGGCTGGGATGGAATCAGCCCCAGCATTTT. Based on the CDR3 plus reference TRBV5-6 and TRBJ1-5, the full variable domain is DAGVTQSPTHLIKTRGQQVTLRCSPKSGHDTVSWYQQALGQGPQFIFQYYEEEERQRGNFPDRFSGHQFPNYSSELNVNALLLGDSALYLCASSSRGLGWNQPQHFGDGTRLSIL.

The chain recombines TRBV7-8 with TRBJ2-1, with a weak D call TRBD2 (6 bases). This CDR3 is 16 amino acids long. V gave up 2 bases and J gave up 2 bases, with 13 bases separating them. Germline V CDR1 and CDR2: SGHVS, FQNEAQ. The CDR3 DNA reads as TGTGCCAGCAGCTTAAGGCGGCGGGATACCTACAATGAGCAGTTCTTC. It specifies CASSLRRRDTYNEQFF.

Only a few counts were recorded for this clone. The chain has TRBV11-2 and TRBJ1-2, with TRBD1 as a possible D gene (5 bases). V lost 5 bases and J 7 bases, leaving 8 bases between the germline ends. In germline, CDR1 is SGHAT, CDR2 FQNNGV. This CDR3 is 11 amino acids long. DNA for the CDR3: TGTGCCAGCAGCCACGGGGCTGGCTACACCTTC. Its translation is CASSHGAGYTF.

V gene TRBV18 combines with J gene TRBJ2-3; D might be TRBD2 (6 bases). The CDR3 is 16 residues long. Germline CDR1 KGHSH, CDR2 LQKENI. The germline V and J ends were trimmed by 4 bases and 0 bases, with 14 bases remaining between them. DNA of the CDR3: TGTGCCAGCTCACATCAACCCGGGACTAGCACAGATACGCAGTATTTT. The encoded protein is CASSHQPGTSTDTQYF.

This chain uses TRBV5-4 with TRBJ2-3, with 9 bases matching TRBD2. CDR1 and CDR2 (germline): SGHNT, YYREEE (reference sequence). The CDR3 extends over 16 amino acids. The V gene end was trimmed by 4 bases and the J gene end by 3 bases; junction bases not matched to a gene: 9. This CDR3 reads CASSHTRGGRTDTQYF. CDR3 DNA sequence: TGTGCCAGCAGCCACACGCGGGGGGGACGGACAGATACGCAGTATTTT. Full variable domain (outside the CDR3, taken from reference TRBV5-4 and TRBJ2-3): ETGVTQSPTHLIKTRGQQVTLRCSSQSGHNTVSWYQQALGQGPQFIFQYYREEENGRGNFPPRFSGLQFPNYSSELNVNALELDDSALYLCASSHTRGGRTDTQYFGPGTRLTVL.